The present entry profiles one T cell receptor beta chain with its context. Its antigen remains unidentified. CDR3 length equals 16 residues. V lost 5 bases, J lost 1 base, and 6 bases stayed unmatched. Germline V CDR1 and CDR2: MDHEN, SYDVKM. Nominal health characterized the donors when sampled, though unrecorded immune exposures were likely. The data are from a study of cytomegalovirus exposure and HLA in healthy donors. Study observations and caveats: Across HLA loci, a later analysis found differing TCR association rates, with DRB1 most and HLA-C fewest. Association of a missense DCLRE1C variant with TCR beta V- and J-gene trimming was reported in a later analysis.

The PCR ran on 60 Vbeta and 13 Jbeta primers. Sequenced by immunoSEQ multiplex PCR; TCRdb stores in-frame clones only, minus some. The data contain over 95,000 clones, 74% of them singletons. The sequenced sample consisted of PBMCs. This receptor was taken from a human donor in good health. The chain combines TRBV28 with TRBJ1-5; 9 bases fit TRBD1. The CDR3 nucleotides read TGTGCCAGCAGTACTACAGGGGGCGCGAGCAATCAGCCCCAGCATTTT. Protein: CASSTTGGASNQPQHF.